The 6 T cell receptor beta chains given below trace back to one sample, sequenced in a study of shared clonotypes between healthy human individuals. Assay: immunoSEQ multiplex PCR; the TCRdb copy retains only in-frame clones and omits some. The data hold 1.4 million to 1.5 million clones, with roughly 95% observed a single time. The sequencing sample was made of naive CD4+ T cells sorted from blood. Subset defined: CD45RA+ positively selected. Every receptor here comes from a man aged 25-40 years in good health.

The V gene is TRBV19, the J gene TRBJ2-1, with TRBD2 identical over 8 bases. The germline V gene has CDR1 LNHDA and CDR2 SQIVND (reference sequence). After removal of 9 bases from V and 4 bases from J, the junction contained 8 bases not matched to a gene. There are 14 residues in the CDR3. The CDR3 DNA reads TGTGCCAGCGGAAGCGGGAGAAATTACAATGAGCAGTTCTTC. Translating it yields CASGSGRNYNEQFF.

CDR3 amino acids: CSVVRREKLFF. The CDR3 nucleotides read TGCAGCGTTGTTCGCCGGGAAAAACTGTTTTTT. The chain combines TRBV29-1 with TRBJ1-4; D remains unclear. The CDR3 loop spans 11 amino acids. The V and J ends lost 4 bases and 8 bases respectively, with 8 bases between them. Germline CDR1 and CDR2: SQVTM and ANQGSEA.

The J gene is TRBJ1-3, the V gene TRBV9; no reliable D call. Trimming took off 0 bases at V and 4 bases at J, with 5 bases between the two ends. Germline assignment: CDR1 SGDLS and CDR2 YYNGEE. The CDR3 spans 13 residues. The CDR3 is CASSVDNGNTIYF. The CDR3 DNA reads as TGTGCCAGCAGCGTAGATAACGGAAACACCATATATTTT.

The CDR3 reads CASSQEGQVNYGYTF. CDR3 bases: TGTGCCAGCAGCCAGGAGGGACAGGTGAACTATGGCTACACCTTC. The chain joins TRBV14 to TRBJ1-2, with 8 bases lining up with TRBD1. CDR3 size: 15 residues. V was clipped by 3 bases and J by 2 bases; unmatched bases: 5. From germline, CDR1 is SGHDN and CDR2 FVKESK. Complete variable domain (other parts from reference TRBV14 and TRBJ1-2): EAGVTQFPSHSVIEKGQTVTLRCDPISGHDNLYWYRRVMGKEIKFLLHFVKESKQDESGMPNNRFLAERTGGTYSTLKVQPAELEDSGVYFCASSQEGQVNYGYTFGSGTRLTVV.

CDR3 nucleotide sequence: TGTGCCACCAGCAGACCGGACAGTGCCAATCAGCCCCAGCATTTT. Translation gives CATSRPDSANQPQHF. The chain is built from TRBV15 and TRBJ1-5; D perhaps matches TRBD1 (6 bases). Germline-derived CDR1 and CDR2 are LNHNV and YYDKDF (reference sequence). V was clipped by 2 bases and J by 3 bases, with 11 bases between them. This CDR3 spans 15 amino acids.

This clone was counted once. The chain recombines TRBV7-9 with TRBJ2-4; the D gene is possibly TRBD1 (6 bases). Germline-derived CDR1 and CDR2 are SEHNR and FQNEAQ (reference sequence). The CDR3 extends over 13 amino acids. The CDR3 here is CATRGTAKNIQYF. The CDR3 DNA reads as TGTGCAACCAGGGGTACCGCCAAAAACATTCAGTACTTC.